Sequencing of this TCR beta chain was carried out in a study of T cell changes during pregnancy in multiple sclerosis (dated by TCRdb to between 2017 and 2020). For the wider study: Changes in the T cell repertoire over the course of pregnancy were examined in this study in women with multiple sclerosis.

The CDR3 spans 11 residues, from the cysteine through the phenylalanine. CDR3 DNA is the only sequence kept; it has 33 bases, read in frame from the first base. Library preparation employed the immunoSEQ multiplex PCR assay. This is the immuneACCESS table as TCRdb keeps it, with only in-frame sequences that have V and J called. A part of the clones is gone; compared with another copy, unresolved V genes explain less than half, and the rest is unexplained. This sample lists around 65,000 clones; 80% to 95% were detected once. Of the sample, roughly 3% is held by the ten largest clones. Of note for this clone: Its antigen is currently not known. The sample holds no much larger clone one base away, and base qualities are not on file.

The origin of this receptor is a female donor in good health, enrolled as a control in a pregnancy study. The V and J segments used are TRBV21-1 and TRBJ2-1; the D segment call TRBD1 is taken from the table without a DNA check. TRBV21-1 is an annotated pseudogene. Sequenced material: peripheral blood, taken in the second trimester of pregnancy. In nucleotide form, the sequence is TGTGCCAGCAGCTCACAGGGTAAGCAGTTCTTC. It is translated as CASSSQGKQFF.